This TCR beta chain was captured in a study of Ad26.COV2.S vaccination and SARS-CoV-2 variants. Study summary: In the COV1001 trial, the donor was in the Ad26.COV2.S arm. Study-level results: Breadth of non-spike TCRs did not differ between vaccinees and placebo recipients. The TCR breadth and depth analyses may have produced an underestimate of total T cell responses. Once vaccination had occurred, spike-specific CD8+ and CD4+ T cell responses reportedly showed substantial breadth.

V shed 4 bases and J 0 bases; nucleotides not matched to a gene: 3. The CDR3 is 15 amino acids. Per the germline V gene, CDR1 is SGHRS and CDR2 is YFSETQ. A word on this clone: The antigen remains unidentified.

Treatment in this sample: around 19 received Ad26.COV2.S at low or high dose, single or two shots; a few received placebo; per-sample allocation not given. All samples were drawn on day 63, counting from the first vaccine or placebo injection. The repertoire was sequenced with immunoSEQ multiplex PCR; TCRdb's copy has only in-frame clones and lacks some. The sample shows some 340,000 clones, 85% of them seen only once. This clonotype originated in a person aged 18-60 years who received the Ad26.COV2.S COVID-19 vaccine or a placebo. This sequence joins TRBV5-1 and TRBJ1-1; 10 nucleotides line up with TRBD1. The sample in question was peripheral blood, obtained in a trial of Ad26.COV2.S vaccine versus placebo. The CDR3 DNA sequence: TGCGCCAGCAGCCCCGGACAGGGGGTGAACACTGAAGCTTTCTTT. It yields the protein CASSPGQGVNTEAFF.